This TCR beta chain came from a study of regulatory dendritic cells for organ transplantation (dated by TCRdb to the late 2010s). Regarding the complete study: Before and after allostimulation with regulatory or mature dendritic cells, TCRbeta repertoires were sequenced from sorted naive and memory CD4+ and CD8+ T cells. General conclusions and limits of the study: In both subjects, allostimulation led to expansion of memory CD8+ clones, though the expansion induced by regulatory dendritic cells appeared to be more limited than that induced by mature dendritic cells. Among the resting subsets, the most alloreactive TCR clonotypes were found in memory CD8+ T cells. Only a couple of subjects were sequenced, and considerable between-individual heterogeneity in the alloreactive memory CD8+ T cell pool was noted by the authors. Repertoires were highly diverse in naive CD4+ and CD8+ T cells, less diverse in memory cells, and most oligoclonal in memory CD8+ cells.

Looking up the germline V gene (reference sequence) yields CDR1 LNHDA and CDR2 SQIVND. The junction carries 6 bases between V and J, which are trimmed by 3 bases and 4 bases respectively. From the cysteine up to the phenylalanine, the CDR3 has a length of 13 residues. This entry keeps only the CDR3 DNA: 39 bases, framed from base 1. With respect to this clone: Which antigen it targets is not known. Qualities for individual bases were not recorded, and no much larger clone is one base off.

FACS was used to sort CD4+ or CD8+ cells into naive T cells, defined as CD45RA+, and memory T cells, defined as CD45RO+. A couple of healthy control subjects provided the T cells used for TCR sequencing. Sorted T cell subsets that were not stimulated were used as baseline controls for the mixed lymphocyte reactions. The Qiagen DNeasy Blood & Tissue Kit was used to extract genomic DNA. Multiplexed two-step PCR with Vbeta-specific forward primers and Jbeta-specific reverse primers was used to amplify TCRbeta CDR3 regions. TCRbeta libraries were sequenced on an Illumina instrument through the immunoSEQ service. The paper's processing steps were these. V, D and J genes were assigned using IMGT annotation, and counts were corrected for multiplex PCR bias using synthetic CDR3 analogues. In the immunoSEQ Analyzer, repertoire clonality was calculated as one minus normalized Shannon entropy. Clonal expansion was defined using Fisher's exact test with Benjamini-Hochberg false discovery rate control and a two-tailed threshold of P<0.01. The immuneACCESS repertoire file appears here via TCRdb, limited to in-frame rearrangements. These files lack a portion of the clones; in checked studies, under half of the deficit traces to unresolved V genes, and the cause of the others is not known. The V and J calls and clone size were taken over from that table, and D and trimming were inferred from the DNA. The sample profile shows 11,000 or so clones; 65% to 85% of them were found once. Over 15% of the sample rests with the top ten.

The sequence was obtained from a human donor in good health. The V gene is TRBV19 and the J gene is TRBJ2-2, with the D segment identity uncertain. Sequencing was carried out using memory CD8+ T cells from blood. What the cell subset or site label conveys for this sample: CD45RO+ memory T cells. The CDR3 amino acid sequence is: CASSMARTGELFF. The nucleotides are TGTGCCAGTAGTATGGCCCGCACCGGGGAGCTGTTTTTT.